This T cell receptor beta chain was found in a study of beta chain features in type 1 diabetes. Reverse transcribing all isolated RNA meant expressed TCRB transcripts were sequenced. Libraries were prepared by immunoSEQ multiplex PCR; TCRdb keeps only in-frame clonotypes and omits some of them. The data hold some 150,000 clones, with about an eighth observed a single time. Regarding the study as a whole: Sequencing the cDNA could make cells with high TCR expression show up more than they should. Within each of all four CD4+ subsets, Type 1 diabetes patients had TCRB CDR3s that were moderately but significantly shorter. Compared with healthy donors, patients appeared to share more similar naive, central memory and regulatory TCRB repertoires.

This clone has just a few counts. As yet, its antigen is unknown. Sorting based on CD45RO/CCR7/CD25/CD127/CD95/CD27 separated CD4+ naive, central memory, regulatory and stem cell-like memory cells. The authors obtained over 95% purity in all sorted populations. The CDR3 totals 13 residues. The V gene's germline CDR1 is SGHTA and CDR2 FQGTGA. V was clipped by 1 base and J by 1 base, with 4 bases between them. The receptor was derived from a man aged 18 to 29 with type 1 diabetes. The sample comprised central memory CD4+ T cells from blood. The chain recombines TRBV7-3 with TRBJ1-1; D uncertain. In nucleotides, the CDR3 is TGTGCCAGCAGCTTAATGCCGAACACTGAAGCTTTCTTT. Residues: CASSLMPNTEAFF.